Presented here are 30 T cell receptor beta chains from one specimen sequenced in a study of blood T cells in healthy people across ages. Alongside a J-beta primer mix, a sample-barcoded 5' primer served in a second PCR lasting roughly 6 to 12 cycles. TCRdb independently ran MiXCR on the 5' RACE reads; one entry per CDR3 protein. The sample has some 1.5 million distinct CDR3 sequences, 28% seen once; the top ten hold approximately 7.7%. The sequencing input was blood. The receptors shown here come from a woman aged 25-40 years in good health.

This clonotype has a handful of counts. J is TRBJ2-1 and V is TRBV10-3; D might be TRBD2 (6 bases). The CDR3 totals 14 residues. Germline values: CDR1 ENHRY, CDR2 SYGVKD. V lost 7 bases and J 5 bases, leaving 15 bases between the germline ends. The CDR3: CAINPGLANNEQFF. The CDR3 region has the DNA TGTGCCATCAATCCGGGACTTGCAAACAATGAGCAGTTCTTC.

This clonotype was seen more than once but under ten times. This chain connects TRBV12-3 or TRBV12-4 to TRBJ1-6, with TRBD1 matching over 9 bases. V shed 7 bases and J 1 base; nucleotides not matched to a gene: 8. This CDR3 spans 17 amino acids. In DNA form, the CDR3 reads TGTGCCAGCAAGACTGGGACAGGGCAGTCCTATAATTCACCCCTCCACTTT. Encoded protein: CASKTGTGQSYNSPLHF.

Many counts were recorded for this clonotype. This chain uses TRBV6-5 with TRBJ1-2; TRBD1 matches 9 bases. V trimming: 2 bases; J trimming: 4 bases; junction bases outside the gene matches: 8. This CDR3 has 16 amino acids. Germline V lookup: CDR1 MNHEY, CDR2 SVGAGI. Here the CDR3 reads CASSYAGTGPTYGYTF. CDR3 coding DNA: TGTGCCAGCAGTTACGCCGGGACAGGGCCCACCTATGGCTACACCTTC.

This chain links TRBV7-2 with TRBJ1-5; D not certain. The germline V and J ends were trimmed by 3 bases and 11 bases, with 8 bases remaining between them. Germline loops: CDR1 SGHTA, CDR2 FQGNSA. There are 11 residues in the CDR3. CDR3 sequence: CASSLGSTQHF. In nucleotides, the CDR3 is TGTGCCAGCAGCTTGGGGAGTACCCAGCATTTT.

This clonotype has only a few counts. CDR3 sequence reads: CASSYPSGANTGELFF. The CDR3 nucleotides read TGTGCCAGCAGTTACCCTAGCGGGGCGAACACCGGGGAGCTGTTTTTT. V usage is TRBV6-5 and J usage is TRBJ2-2; TRBD2 matches at 9 bases. CDR3 length equals 16 residues. Unmatched junction bases numbered 1, after V lost 2 bases and J lost 0 bases. Germline CDR1 MNHEY, CDR2 SVGAGI.

The chain carries TRBV6-5 and TRBJ1-6, with a possible D match to TRBD1 (6 bases). The V and J ends lost 6 bases and 6 bases respectively, with 12 bases between them. The germline V gene encodes CDR1 MNHEY and CDR2 SVGAGI. The CDR3 runs 14 residues. CDR3 amino acids: CASSPTGINSPLHF. DNA for the CDR3: TGTGCCAGCAGCCCGACAGGAATTAATTCACCCCTCCACTTT.

This clonotype was seen a handful of times. The V gene is TRBV2, the J gene TRBJ1-5; D is perhaps TRBD1 (6 bases). The germline CDR1 and CDR2 sequences are SNHLY and FYNNEI. CDR3 length: 14 amino acids. V was pared by 6 bases and J by 7 bases, with 16 bases between. This CDR3 is CASSRRGFKQPQHF. CDR3 sequence (DNA): TGTGCCAGCAGCCGCAGGGGATTCAAACAGCCCCAGCATTTT.

Details on this clonotype: A much more abundant neighbour one base away suggests this may be a read error. Here the CDR3 DNA reads TGCAGTGCTAGAGTGGAAGGGCCCTACAATGAGCAGTACTTC. Translated, it gives CSARVEGPYNEQYF. V and J are TRBV20-1 and TRBJ2-1, with D unresolved. The J call is uncertain, as TRBJ2-7 better fits the DNA end. Germline CDR1 is DFQATT and CDR2 is SNEGSKA (reference sequence). The CDR3 extends over 14 amino acids.

This clonotype was seen repeatedly, ten times or more. The genes are TRBV11-2 and TRBJ2-5, with D hard to call. The CDR3 is 14 residues long. Germline CDR1 is SGHAT and CDR2 is FQNNGV. Trimming removed 0 bases at V and 7 bases at J, with 12 bases between. The DNA of the CDR3 is TGTGCCAGCAGCTTAGAAGTTCCGGTCTTGACCCAGTACTTC. Translated, it gives CASSLEVPVLTQYF.

In DNA, the CDR3 is TGTGCCAGCAGTCGGGACGTTCAAGAGACCCAGTTCTTC. Translated, it gives CASSRDVQETQFF. The rearrangement uses TRBV12-3 or TRBV12-4 and TRBJ2-5; either TRBD1 or TRBD2 may supply D (5 bases each). The end of the DNA is better explained by TRBJ2-1, so the J call may be wrong. There are 13 residues in the CDR3.

This clonotype was detected only a few times. The chain carries TRBV2 and TRBJ1-1; no definite D call. This CDR3 comprises 16 residues. The germline gives CDR1 SNHLY, CDR2 FYNNEI. V gave up 6 bases and J gave up 1 base, with 18 bases separating them. The CDR3 loop reads CASRAGRQSANTEAFF. CDR3 DNA sequence: TGTGCCAGCAGGGCCGGACGGCAGAGCGCGAACACTGAAGCTTTCTTT.

This clonotype has only a few counts. The V and J genes are TRBV6-6 and TRBJ2-4; weak D call: TRBD2 (6 bases). V was cut by 5 bases and J by 0 bases, with 14 bases left in between. Germline V gene data show CDR1 as MNHNY and CDR2 as SVGAGI (reference sequence). CDR3 length equals 16 residues. CDR3 region: CASSPRDFPAKNIQYF. The DNA of the CDR3 is TGTGCCAGCAGTCCGCGGGACTTTCCAGCCAAAAACATTCAGTACTTC.

A single count supports this clonotype. The chain links TRBV28 to TRBJ1-4; possible D gene TRBD1, 6 bases. The CDR3 runs to 14 residues. V lost 5 bases to trimming and J lost 8 bases, with 15 bases between them. Germline CDR1 MDHEN, CDR2 SYDVKM. CDR3 sequence: CASSGGHRGEKLFF. In DNA, the CDR3 is TGTGCCAGCAGTGGGGGACACCGAGGGGAAAAACTGTTTTTT. The entire variable domain, with the rest obtained from reference TRBV28 and TRBJ1-4, is as follows: DVKVTQSSRYLVKRTGEKVFLECVQDMDHENMFWYRQDPGLGLRLIYFSYDVKMKEKGDIPEGYSVSREKKERFSLILESASTNQTSMYLCASSGGHRGEKLFFGSGTQLSVL.

V and J are TRBV27 and TRBJ2-3, with TRBD1 identical over 9 bases. The CDR3 loop spans 16 amino acids. J lost 5 bases, V lost 3 bases, and 9 bases had no gene match. From germline, CDR1 is MNHEY and CDR2 SMNVEV (reference sequence). The CDR3: CASSLSRTGVEDTQYF. In nucleotides, the CDR3 is TGTGCCAGCAGTTTGAGTCGGACAGGGGTTGAAGATACGCAGTATTTT.

This clonotype was seen ten or more times. The chain employs TRBV3-1 and TRBJ2-5, with D possibly matching TRBD2 (5 bases). The end of the DNA is better explained by TRBJ2-7, so the J call may be wrong. The germline V gene encodes CDR1 LGHDT and CDR2 YNNKEL (reference sequence). The CDR3 is 14 amino acids. The CDR3 DNA is TGTGCCAGCAGTCAAAACGGGGTAGGGAGCGAGCAGTACTTC. This codes for CASSQNGVGSEQYF.

This rearrangement joins TRBV5-1 to TRBJ2-3; 10 bases are a match to TRBD1. Germline CDR1 is SGHRS and CDR2 is YFSETQ. The CDR3 totals 14 residues. V lost 9 bases, J lost 3 bases, and 7 bases stayed unmatched. The CDR3 loop reads CATRPGQGTDTQYF. In nucleotides, the CDR3 is TGCGCCACCCGACCGGGACAGGGGACAGATACGCAGTATTTT.

The rearrangement links TRBV7-2 to TRBJ2-2; the D gene is possibly TRBD1 (5 bases). Looked up from germline, CDR1 is SGHTA and CDR2 is FQGNSA. The CDR3 length is 15 residues. Trimming removed 2 bases at V and 7 bases at J, with 14 bases between. CDR3 loop: CASSLRLTDGGELFF. CDR3 nucleotide sequence: TGTGCCAGCAGCTTAAGGTTGACAGATGGCGGGGAGCTGTTTTTT.

The chain carries TRBV18 and TRBJ1-4; 10 bases align to TRBD1. The CDR3 loop spans 16 amino acids. The V segment lost 4 bases and the J segment 3 bases; nucleotides outside the gene matches: 5. Per the germline V gene, CDR1 is KGHSH and CDR2 is LQKENI. The CDR3 DNA is TGTGCCAGCTCACTGAGACAGGGGGCGGCTAATGAAAAACTGTTTTTT. As protein: CASSLRQGAANEKLFF. Variable domain in full (rest from reference TRBV18 and TRBJ1-4): NAGVMQNPRHLVRRRGQEARLRCSPMKGHSHVYWYRQLPEEGLKFMVYLQKENIIDESGMPKERFSAEFPKEGPSILRIQQVVRGDSAAYFCASSLRQGAANEKLFFGSGTQLSVL.

On this clonotype: Just one base apart from a much larger clone, this may be a read error. The rearrangement links TRBV10-2 to TRBJ2-7; D tentatively fits TRBD1 or TRBD2 (6 bases each). V shed 4 bases and J shed 2 bases, with 12 bases lying between them. The CDR3 sequence is 14 residues long. Germline V gives CDR1 WSHSY, CDR2 SAAADI. The CDR3 reads CASSGGASPYEQYF. The CDR3, as DNA: TGCGCCAGCAGTGGGGGGGCCAGCCCCTACGAGCAGTACTTC.

This clonotype has just a few counts. The chain carries TRBV12-3 or TRBV12-4 and TRBJ2-3, with 9 bases identical to TRBD2. V was pared by 6 bases and J by 6 bases, with 10 bases of the junction left unmatched. The CDR3 runs 15 residues. This chain's CDR3 is CASSRRLADPDTQYF. The CDR3 DNA sequence: TGTGCCAGCAGCCGTCGACTAGCGGACCCCGATACGCAGTATTTT.

Only a few counts were recorded for this clonotype. V gene TRBV5-1 combines with J gene TRBJ2-5, with D tentatively TRBD1 (5 bases). Trimming removed 0 bases from V and 3 bases from J, with 12 bases in between. CDR3 length: 15 residues. CDR1 is SGHRS, CDR2 YFSETQ, per germline. The CDR3 nucleotides read TGCGCCAGCAGCTTGGTCGGCAGGGCGGAAGAGACCCAGTACTTC. Its translation: CASSLVGRAEETQYF.

The V and J genes are TRBV2 and TRBJ2-4; D is ambiguous. CDR3 size: 16 residues. The ends were cut back, 3 bases at V and 1 base at J, with 13 bases in the middle. The germline gives CDR1 SNHLY, CDR2 FYNNEI. Here the CDR3 reads CASSDLGSSAKNIQYF. For the CDR3, the DNA is TGTGCCAGCAGTGATCTGGGGTCCTCTGCCAAAAACATTCAGTACTTC.

J is TRBJ2-5 and V is TRBV4-3; D is undetermined. The germline V and J ends were trimmed by 1 base and 3 bases, with 15 bases remaining between them. Germline V CDR1 and CDR2: LGHNA, YSLEER. This CDR3 has 16 amino acids. CDR3 amino acids: CASSQGTGPAEETQYF. Written as DNA, the CDR3 is TGCGCCAGCAGCCAAGGGACCGGGCCGGCCGAAGAGACCCAGTACTTC.

On this clonotype: A junction end diverges from the germline sequence, so it may reflect a read error. The J gene is TRBJ2-4, the V gene TRBV12-3 or TRBV12-4; perhaps TRBD2 as D (5 bases). There are 14 residues in the CDR3. DNA of the CDR3: TGTGCCAGCAGTTTATCCGGGGAGAGAGACATTCGGTACTTC. Translating gives CASSLSGERDIRYF.

V and J are TRBV20-1 and TRBJ2-3; D is undetermined. Between the trimmed V and J ends, which lost 7 bases and 5 bases, there was a span of 10 bases. The CDR3 has 11 amino acids. The germline gives CDR1 DFQATT, CDR2 SNEGSKA (reference sequence). DNA of the CDR3: TGCAGTGGCCCACTGGGAGATACGCAGTATTTT. Protein: CSGPLGDTQYF.

A few counts support this clonotype. The chain recombines TRBV28 with TRBJ2-3; the D is unclear. CDR3 length equals 13 residues. V dropped 5 bases and J dropped 5 bases, with 11 bases sitting between them. CDR1 and CDR2 from the germline V gene are MDHEN and SYDVKM. The CDR3 loop reads CASSKGSRDTQYF. In DNA, the CDR3 is TGTGCCAGCAGTAAGGGTTCGAGAGATACGCAGTATTTT.

The chain joins TRBV29-1 to TRBJ2-7, with D unclear. Germline-derived CDR1 and CDR2 are SQVTM and ANQGSEA. This CDR3 region has 13 residues. The ends were cut back, 4 bases at V and 4 bases at J, with 14 bases in the middle. The CDR3 protein is CSVVWGSRYEQYF. As DNA, the CDR3 is TGCAGCGTTGTCTGGGGATCCCGATACGAGCAGTACTTC.

This chain uses TRBV2 with TRBJ2-5; D gene ambiguous. The germline V and J ends were trimmed by 1 base and 3 bases, with 6 bases remaining between them. Germline V gene data show CDR1 as SNHLY and CDR2 as FYNNEI. The CDR3 has 13 residues. The CDR3 is CASSEEVEETQYF. For the CDR3, the DNA is TGTGCCAGCAGTGAAGAGGTCGAAGAGACCCAGTACTTC.

This clonotype was picked up a small number of times. This rearrangement joins TRBV9 to TRBJ1-1; perhaps TRBD1 as D (5 bases). The CDR3 consists of 15 residues. With 4 bases removed from V and 1 base from J, the gap between germline ends came to 14 bases. Germline assignment: CDR1 SGDLS and CDR2 YYNGEE. This chain's CDR3 is CASSSHVGENTEAFF. The CDR3 DNA is TGTGCCAGCAGCTCCCACGTAGGGGAGAACACTGAAGCTTTCTTT.

This clonotype was observed at least ten times. V is TRBV5-4 and J is TRBJ2-7; D is uncertain. The CDR3 length is 14 residues. The ends were cut back, 1 base at V and 2 bases at J, with 10 bases in the middle. Germline CDR1 and CDR2: SGHNT and YYREEE (reference sequence). The CDR3 DNA follows: TGTGCCAGCAGCTTGCTGATGGTCCCCTACGAGCAGTACTTC. Translation gives CASSLLMVPYEQYF.